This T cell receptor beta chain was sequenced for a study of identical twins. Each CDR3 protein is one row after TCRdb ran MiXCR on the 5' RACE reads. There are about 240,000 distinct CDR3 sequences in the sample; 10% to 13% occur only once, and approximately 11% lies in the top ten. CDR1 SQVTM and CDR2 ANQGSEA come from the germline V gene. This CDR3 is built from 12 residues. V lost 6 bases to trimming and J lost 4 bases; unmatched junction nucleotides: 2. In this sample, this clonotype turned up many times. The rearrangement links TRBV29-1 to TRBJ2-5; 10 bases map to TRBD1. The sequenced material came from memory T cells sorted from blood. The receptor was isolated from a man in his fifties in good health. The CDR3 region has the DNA TGCAGCGTCGACAGGGGGCGAGAGACCCAGTACTTC. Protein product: CSVDRGRETQYF.